A single TCR beta chain is shown here with its context. No antigen is known for it. At one of its ends the junction is not consistent with the germline gene, which may arise from a read error. Other nucleotide sequences in the sample specify the same CDR3. TCRbeta CDR3 regions were amplified from genomic DNA by means of the immunoSEQ Assay, a bias-controlled multiplex PCR. As for the original processing: Within the assay, amplification of reference gene primers was used to estimate how many nucleated cells each sample contained. To quantify the absolute abundance of each unique TCRbeta CDR3 rearrangement, sequence reads were collapsed and filtered. For each sample, productive Simpson clonality was calculated by taking the square root of Simpson's diversity index across productive rearrangements. TCRdb provides this immuneACCESS table in a form limited to in-frame rearrangements. Some clones are lacking; in checked studies, under half of them reflect an unresolved V gene, and why the rest are absent is not known. The DNA gave D and trimming, while V, J and clone size come from that table. The sample records roughly 140,000 clones, roughly four fifths of which are singletons. Clones ranked in the top ten supply 3.7% of the sample.

The sample originates from a study of blood T cell repertoires in COVID-19 (dated by TCRdb to 2019 to 2021). Regarding the study in general: Samples from collaborators originated in the United States, Italy and Spain and spanned both the acute and convalescent phases of COVID-19. The material from the prospective study consisted of cDNA or gDNA derived from T cells, B-cell-depleted T cells, or PBMCs. Subjects who had been exposed to COVID-19, were actively infected with it, or had recovered from it provided the deeply sampled blood TCRbeta repertoires that made up the dataset. The repertoires were released in a freely available public database intended as a resource for research on the immune response to SARS-CoV-2. Samples were obtained from the ongoing ImmuneRACE study (first 160 participants) and from 1,200 or so subjects provided by 6 global collaborators. Sample metadata almost always included a de-identified subject ID, COVID-19 status, age in years and sex. Where HLA class I and class II types were available, the types were taken from metadata supplied by the sample provider, not from assay-based typing. Overall results and qualifications from the work: The quantity of clinical and demographic metadata differed by source and by participant and was supplied without curation.

According to the germline V gene (reference sequence), CDR1 reads SGHNT and CDR2 reads YYREEE. The CDR3 goes from the cysteine to the phenylalanine over 15 residues. The retained sequence is limited to the CDR3, 45 bases, with the frame set at the first base. The collaborating institutions used their own protocols to collect whole blood in K2EDTA tubes. Collaborator samples were shipped for TCRbeta analysis as frozen whole blood, isolated PBMCs, or DNA extracted from either sample type. Recombination connected TRBV5-4 to TRBJ1-2; 10 bases in the middle match TRBD1. The origin of this receptor is a woman of 80 years or more with acute or convalescent COVID-19. Material for sequencing was peripheral blood. The CDR3 protein sequence reads: CASSYLDRGDYGYTF. The DNA reads TGTGCCAGCAGCTACCTGGACAGGGGGGACTATGGTTACACCTTC.